What follows are 18 T cell receptor beta chains derived from one specimen sequenced in a study of blood T cell repertoires in COVID-19. TCRdb keeps only in-frame clones here, not all; method: immunoSEQ multiplex PCR. The table lists approximately 200,000 clones, approximately 80% of them singletons, with approximately 7.4% in the top ten. Material: peripheral blood. Every receptor here comes from a woman between 45 and 65 years old with acute or convalescent COVID-19.

This clone was counted only a few times. This sequence joins TRBV9 and TRBJ2-1, with a tentative D call TRBD2 (7 bases). The CDR3 extends over 14 amino acids. Deletions cut 2 bases from V and 5 bases from J, with 11 bases between. Germline values: CDR1 SGDLS, CDR2 YYNGEE. The CDR3: CASSVGGLDNEQFF. The DNA of the CDR3 is TGTGCCAGCAGCGTCGGGGGGCTTGACAATGAGCAGTTCTTC.

This clone occurred a few times. The chain combines TRBV3-1 (or the pseudogene TRBV3-2) with TRBJ2-7, with 9 bases matching TRBD1. The CDR3 runs 14 residues. Trimming at V came to 3 bases and at J to 6 bases, leaving 6 bases not matched to a gene. CDR1 is LGHDT and CDR2 is YNNKEL in the germline V gene (reference sequence). CDR3 in amino acids: CASSHFDRGAEQYF. The CDR3 bases are TGTGCCAGCAGCCATTTCGACAGGGGGGCCGAGCAGTACTTC.

The chain combines TRBV18 with TRBJ1-1; D is unclear. Germline V CDR1 and CDR2: KGHSH, LQKENI. The ends were cut back, 6 bases at V and 7 bases at J, with 15 bases in the middle. CDR3 length: 13 residues. The CDR3 DNA follows: TGTGCCAGCTCGGGAGGACCCCTTAGTGAAGCTTTCTTT. It encodes CASSGGPLSEAFF.

This clone was observed a single time. The chain carries TRBV2 and TRBJ1-6, with D uncertain. Trimming took off 6 bases at V and 3 bases at J, with 6 bases between the two ends. Germline loops: CDR1 SNHLY, CDR2 FYNNEI. This CDR3 spans 13 amino acids. This CDR3 reads CASRVGYNSPLHF. CDR3 coding DNA: TGTGCCAGCAGGGTCGGCTATAATTCACCCCTCCACTTT.

The chain uses TRBV6-5 and TRBJ1-6; no definite D call. CDR1 is MNHEY, CDR2 SVGAGI, per germline. Trimming pared 6 bases from V and 11 bases from J, leaving 11 bases between. The CDR3 runs to 12 residues. The CDR3 nucleotides read TGTGCCAGCAGGAGAGGCAGCGCACCCCTCCACTTT. Its translation: CASRRGSAPLHF.

V gene TRBV3-1 (or the pseudogene TRBV3-2) combines with J gene TRBJ2-5; the D gene is possibly TRBD2 (6 bases). Germline values: CDR1 LGHDT, CDR2 YNNKEL (reference sequence). Trimming stripped 1 base from V and 5 bases from J, with 17 bases between. The CDR3 runs 16 residues. The CDR3 bases are TGTGCCAGCAGCCAAGCGACAAGGTTTCTAGCGGAGACCCAGTACTTC. Encoded protein: CASSQATRFLAETQYF.

Regarding this clone: The junction departs from the called germline gene at one end, perhaps through a read error. This sequence joins TRBV7-9 and TRBJ2-7; 11 positions agree with TRBD1. Germline loops: CDR1 SEHNR, CDR2 FQNEAQ (reference sequence). The CDR3 has 14 residues. CDR3 loop: CASSFLDRGRPQDF. In DNA, the CDR3 is TGTGCCAGCAGCTTCCTGGACAGGGGGCGTCCCCAAGACTTC.

The chain couples TRBV7-2 to TRBJ2-7; tentative D call: TRBD2 (6 bases). In germline, CDR1 is SGHTA, CDR2 FQGNSA. This CDR3 region has 14 residues. V was pared by 1 base and J by 4 bases, with 11 bases between. CDR3 nucleotide sequence: TGTGCCAGCAGCTTAGGCGGGATCCCATACGAGCAGTACTTC. Its translation is CASSLGGIPYEQYF.

The rearrangement joins TRBV5-6 to TRBJ1-2, with D unclear. V was clipped by 0 bases and J by 4 bases, with 4 bases between them. The germline V gene has CDR1 SGHDT and CDR2 YYEEEE. The CDR3 sequence is 12 residues long. The CDR3 sequence: CASSLAGYGYTF. CDR3 nucleotide sequence: TGTGCCAGCAGCTTGGCAGGCTATGGCTACACCTTC.

V gene TRBV4-2 combines with J gene TRBJ2-1; 7 bases are shared with TRBD2. Germline trimming cut 4 bases from V and 0 bases from J; bases unmatched to any gene: 9. This CDR3 region has 17 residues. Looked up from germline, CDR1 is LGHNA and CDR2 is YNFKEQ. The chain's CDR3 is CASSRVWDYRSYNEQFF. The CDR3 DNA reads as TGTGCCAGCAGCCGCGTTTGGGACTACCGCTCCTACAATGAGCAGTTCTTC.

This sequence joins TRBV9 and TRBJ1-1; TRBD1 matches 9 bases. V trimming: 2 bases; J trimming: 4 bases; junction bases outside the gene matches: 3. The CDR3 length is 14 residues. CDR1 and CDR2 from the germline V gene are SGDLS and YYNGEE. CDR3 coding DNA: TGTGCCAGCAGCGTTACAGGGGGCGTCACTGAAGCTTTCTTT. As protein: CASSVTGGVTEAFF. Full variable domain (rest looked up from reference TRBV9 and TRBJ1-1): DSGVTQTPKHLITATGQRVTLRCSPRSGDLSVYWYQQSLDQGLQFLIQYYNGEERAKGNILERFSAQQFPDLHSELNLSSLELGDSALYFCASSVTGGVTEAFFGQGTRLTVV.

This chain links TRBV7-9 with TRBJ1-2, with 7 bases aligning to TRBD1. Trimming took 4 bases from V and 1 from J; bases not matched to a gene: 3. The germline gives CDR1 SEHNR, CDR2 FQNEAQ (reference sequence). This CDR3 region has 14 residues. The DNA for the CDR3 is TGTGCCAGCAGCTCGGACAGGATTAACTATGGCTACACCTTC. This gives the protein CASSSDRINYGYTF.

V is TRBV5-1 and J is TRBJ2-5; TRBD1 aligns across 9 bases. The CDR3 spans 17 residues. The V and J ends lost 0 bases and 0 bases, in that order; junction bases with no gene match: 6. CDR1 SGHRS and CDR2 YFSETQ come from the germline V gene. In nucleotides, the CDR3 is TGCGCCAGCAGCTTGGTGAGGACAGGGGAGTACCAAGAGACCCAGTACTTC. It translates to CASSLVRTGEYQETQYF.

The rearrangement joins TRBV4-1 to TRBJ2-3, with 7 bases lining up with TRBD2. This CDR3 region has 18 residues. Germline V lookup: CDR1 MGHRA, CDR2 YSYEKL. J was trimmed by 0 bases and V by 4 bases; bases with no gene match: 13. CDR3 region: CASSRPTASGTSTDTQYF. CDR3 coding DNA: TGCGCCAGCAGCCGCCCAACGGCCAGCGGGACTAGCACAGATACGCAGTATTTT.

The rearrangement joins TRBV4-1 to TRBJ1-3; D not certain. Trimming took 4 bases from V and 2 from J, leaving 9 bases between them. The CDR3 loop spans 14 amino acids. Germline CDR1 MGHRA, CDR2 YSYEKL. The CDR3 DNA is TGCGCCAGCAGCCCCTTGAGGGCTGGAAACACCATATATTTT. It encodes CASSPLRAGNTIYF.

CDR3 in DNA: TGTGCCAGTTTTAGGACTAGCGGGAGAATCGGCGAGCAGTACTTC. Amino acid sequence: CASFRTSGRIGEQYF. The J gene is TRBJ2-7, the V gene TRBV19; the match to TRBD2 covers 13 bases. The trim removed 8 bases at V and 6 bases at J, leaving 10 bases unmatched. This CDR3 has 15 residues. Per the germline V gene, CDR1 is LNHDA and CDR2 is SQIVND (reference sequence).

The chain uses TRBV19 and TRBJ1-2; tentatively, D is TRBD1 (5 bases). The CDR3 covers 15 residues. Trimming took off 3 bases at V and 2 bases at J, with 13 bases between the two ends. Germline V CDR1 and CDR2: LNHDA, SQIVND (reference sequence). CDR3 in DNA: TGTGCCAGTAGTATCCTCCCGGGGGGAAACTATGGCTACACCTTC. This translates into CASSILPGGNYGYTF.

The chain is built from TRBV4-1 and TRBJ1-2; perhaps TRBD1 as D (6 bases). This CDR3 contains 14 residues. Trimming pared 3 bases from V and 8 bases from J, leaving 16 bases between. The V gene's germline CDR1 is MGHRA and CDR2 YSYEKL. The CDR3 is CASSHLQGRQGYTF. The DNA of the CDR3 is TGCGCCAGCAGCCACCTCCAGGGGCGGCAGGGCTACACCTTC.